This TCR beta chain was obtained from a study of T-cell reconstitution after alpha-beta-depleted transplantation in children. Looked up from germline, CDR1 is SQVTM and CDR2 is ANQGSEA. With 0 bases clipped from V and 5 bases from J, the junction kept 12 bases outside the gene matches. The CDR3 covers 17 residues. Unique molecular identifiers were incorporated when the TCRbeta library was constructed. Using its own MiXCR run on the PCR reads, TCRdb lists one record per CDR3 protein. Of roughly 790,000 distinct CDR3 sequences in the sample, roughly 15% were seen once. On this clonotype: Antigen specificity is unknown.

Study-wide points: TCRbeta diversity was high at day 60 in some patients (a result of surviving recipient T cells and thymic progenitors). Reportedly, alpha-beta T cells present about two months post-transplant originated from several hundred expanded clones of graft origin. By one year post-transplant, T-cell counts and diversity largely arose from T cells that were newly produced.

The rearrangement uses TRBV29-1 and TRBJ2-5; 10 bases are a match to TRBD2. The receptor comes from a male patient younger than 18 who had a stem cell transplant for acute lymphoblastic leukemia, so the T cells may come from the graft donor. Sequencing used PBMCs, mostly from graft donor cells, obtained 360 days after TCRalphabeta/CD19-depleted stem cell transplant. This chain's CDR3 is CSVEDPVPSGSLETQYF. CDR3 coding DNA: TGCAGCGTTGAAGATCCCGTTCCTAGCGGGAGTTTGGAGACCCAGTACTTC.